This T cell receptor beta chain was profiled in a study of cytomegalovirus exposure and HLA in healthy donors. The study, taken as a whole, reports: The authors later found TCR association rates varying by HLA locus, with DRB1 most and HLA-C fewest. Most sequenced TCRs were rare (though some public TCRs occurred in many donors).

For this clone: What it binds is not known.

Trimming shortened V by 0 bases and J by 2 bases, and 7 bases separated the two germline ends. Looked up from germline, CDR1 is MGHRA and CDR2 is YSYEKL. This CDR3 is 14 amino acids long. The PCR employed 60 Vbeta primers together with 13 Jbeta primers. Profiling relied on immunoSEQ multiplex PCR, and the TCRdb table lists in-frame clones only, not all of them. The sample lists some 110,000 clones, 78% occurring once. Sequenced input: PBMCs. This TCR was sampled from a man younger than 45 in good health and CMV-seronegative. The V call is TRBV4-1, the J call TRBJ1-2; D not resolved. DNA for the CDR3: TGCGCCAGCAGCCAAGATAGCGGAAACTATGGCTACACCTTC. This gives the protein CASSQDSGNYGYTF.